The 13 T cell receptor beta chains listed next were all sequenced from one sample in a study of blood T cell repertoires in COVID-19. TCRdb's copy holds only in-frame clones and misses some; the assay was immunoSEQ multiplex PCR. This sample carries about 63,000 clones, about 86% of them seen once, and the ten largest clones take 12%. The sequencing sample was made of peripheral blood. These receptors all stem from a human donor in a cohort sampled during active COVID-19.

The gene calls are TRBV7-8 and TRBJ1-1; D not certain. This CDR3 comprises 14 residues. V was pared by 2 bases and J by 0 bases, with 7 bases between. The germline V gene encodes CDR1 SGHVS and CDR2 FQNEAQ. DNA for the CDR3: TGTGCCAGCAGCTTACGCCAGGTGAACACTGAAGCTTTCTTT. Its translation is CASSLRQVNTEAFF.

The V and J genes are TRBV19 and TRBJ1-1, with D perhaps matching TRBD1 (5 bases). Trimming cost V 5 bases and J 1 base, with 8 bases left between them. The CDR3 consists of 13 residues. Looked up from germline, CDR1 is LNHDA and CDR2 is SQIVND (reference sequence). CDR3 coding DNA: TGTGCCAGTAGTGATACAGGGAACACTGAAGCTTTCTTT. This gives the protein CASSDTGNTEAFF.

The chain joins TRBV12-5 to TRBJ1-5, with 9 bases aligning to TRBD1. Germline CDR1 reads LGHNT; CDR2 reads FRNRAP. The CDR3 extends over 20 amino acids. V dropped 4 bases and J dropped 5; count of bases not matched to a gene: 21. The CDR3 protein is CASGSYPPPGQGREDQPQHF. In DNA form, the CDR3 reads TGTGCTAGTGGTTCCTACCCCCCCCCGGGACAGGGAAGGGAGGATCAGCCCCAGCATTTT.

The V call is TRBV6-6, the J call TRBJ2-5; 8 nucleotides align to TRBD1. The CDR3 covers 15 residues. Germline-derived CDR1 and CDR2 are MNHNY and SVGAGI (reference sequence). V trimming: 6 bases; J trimming: 5 bases; junction bases outside the gene matches: 11. CDR3 sequence (DNA): TGTGCCAGCAGCGATCTTTCAGGGGGCGTCGAGACCCAGTACTTC. It encodes CASSDLSGGVETQYF.

The gene calls are TRBV5-4 and TRBJ2-3; tentatively, D is TRBD1 (6 bases). The CDR3 extends over 13 amino acids. Trimming pared 4 bases from V and 5 bases from J, leaving 11 bases between. From germline, CDR1 is SGHNT and CDR2 YYREEE (reference sequence). This CDR3 reads CASSPDSRDTQYF. The DNA of the CDR3 is TGTGCCAGCAGCCCGGACAGCCGAGATACGCAGTATTTT.

This chain uses TRBV29-1 with TRBJ2-1; D is ambiguous. CDR3 length: 13 amino acids. Germline V gene lookup returns CDR1 SQVTM and CDR2 ANQGSEA. Between the trimmed V and J ends, which lost 2 bases and 5 bases, there was a span of 10 bases. Here the CDR3 DNA reads TGCAGCGTTGAAAGCGTAAGCAACAATGAGCAGTTCTTC. It yields the protein CSVESVSNNEQFF.

V usage is TRBV20-1 and J usage is TRBJ1-2, with 7 bases lining up with TRBD1. This CDR3 region has 15 residues. The J segment lost 3 bases and the V segment lost 3 bases, leaving 10 bases of the junction unmatched. The germline V gene has CDR1 DFQATT and CDR2 SNEGSKA (reference sequence). CDR3: CSASLSNRGYYGYTF. CDR3 nucleotide sequence: TGCAGTGCTAGTTTAAGTAACAGGGGCTACTATGGCTACACCTTC.

Only one count was recorded for this clone. V and J are TRBV27 and TRBJ2-2, with D possibly TRBD1 on 6 matching bases. The V end lost 6 bases, the J end lost 4 bases, and 9 bases lay between the germline ends. Germline CDR1 is MNHEY and CDR2 is SMNVEV (reference sequence). The CDR3 loop spans 13 amino acids. This CDR3 reads CASRVDSTGELFF. CDR3 bases: TGTGCCAGCAGAGTGGACAGCACCGGGGAGCTGTTTTTT.

This clone was observed a handful of times. The CDR3 coding sequence is TGCAGCGTTGAAGGGCGGGGTAGGGAAGCTTTCTTT. Amino acid sequence: CSVEGRGREAFF. The chain recombines TRBV29-1 with TRBJ1-1; no reliable D call. The germline CDR1 and CDR2 sequences are SQVTM and ANQGSEA. V was shortened by 1 base and J by 8 bases, with 11 bases between the two germline ends. This CDR3 region has 12 residues.

V usage is TRBV5-1 and J usage is TRBJ2-3; TRBD2 is a possible D gene (5 bases). Per germline, CDR1 SGHRS and CDR2 YFSETQ. The V and J ends lost 0 bases and 5 bases respectively, with 13 bases between them. The CDR3 has 15 residues. The CDR3 loop is CASSLGGLAEDTQYF. CDR3 nucleotides: TGCGCCAGCAGCTTGGGTGGGCTAGCTGAAGATACGCAGTATTTT.

J is TRBJ2-3 and V is TRBV19; 9 positions match TRBD2. The V and J ends lost 3 bases and 4 bases, in that order; junction bases with no gene match: 8. This CDR3 region has 16 residues. From germline, CDR1 is LNHDA and CDR2 SQIVND (reference sequence). The CDR3: CASSIHSGGVADTQYF. DNA of the CDR3: TGTGCCAGTAGTATTCATAGCGGGGGAGTTGCAGATACGCAGTATTTT.

This sequence joins TRBV10-3 and TRBJ2-5, with TRBD1 identical over 8 bases. CDR3 length: 13 amino acids. The germline V gene encodes CDR1 ENHRY and CDR2 SYGVKD. After removal of 10 bases from V and 3 bases from J, the junction contained 7 bases not matched to a gene. As DNA, the CDR3 is TGTGCCAACAGCCTACAGGGGGAAGAGACCCAGTACTTC. This codes for CANSLQGEETQYF.

The V call is TRBV28, the J call TRBJ2-6; a possible D gene is TRBD2 (6 bases). CDR3 size: 15 residues. Germline V gene lookup returns CDR1 MDHEN and CDR2 SYDVKM. V was clipped by 6 bases and J by 6 bases, with 15 bases between them. The chain's CDR3 is CASSAREPVANVLTF. The CDR3 DNA follows: TGTGCCAGCAGCGCTCGGGAGCCCGTGGCCAACGTCCTGACTTTC.